The TCR beta chain described here comes from a study of T cells in women clearing cervical HPV infection (dated by TCRdb to 2017 to 2018). For the wider study: Cases were roughly 23 women with histologically confirmed HPV16-related CIN3 or worse, including 2 invasive cancers. Median age was approximately 36 years in cases versus around 37 in controls, and baseline characteristics did not differ significantly. Case blood was taken at the visit when the lesion was first identified, whereas control blood was taken when infection was no longer detected. Five blinded duplicates per group were added as quality controls, giving around 60 samples: some 50 participants and roughly 10 replicates. The parent cohort enrolled 9,000 to 13,000 women aged 18 or older in Guanacaste, Costa Rica, in about 1992 to 1995 and followed the women for around seven years. The controls were fewer than 30 women whose single incident HPV16 infection cleared within 12 months with no development of precancer or cancer. For cases, the median interval between lesion detection and blood sampling was about 140 days, with an interquartile range of roughly 80 to 200 days. Cases and controls were matched on age within five years and on year of sample collection. The exploratory proof-of-principle case-control study was nested within the Guanacaste HPV Natural History Study in Costa Rica and compared TCR repertoires across cervical HPV16 outcomes. Because only a few women had HLA typing data, the possibility that HLA type acted as a confounder could not be ruled out. General findings and caveats noted by the study authors: Because of the cross-sectional design, the study could not determine whether the associations came before infection or resulted from infection, and neither effector/memory subsets nor HPV-specific T cells were isolated. T-cell numbers per sample were unknown, so richness differences could reflect varying T-cell content rather than repertoire biology. TCR repertoire richness was significantly higher in CIN3+ cases than in controls across sequencing depths, while evenness did not differ. TRBV6-7 relative abundance was lower in cases than in controls (roughly 0.12% versus 0.15%; Bonferroni P = 0.0008). Random forest classifiers that combined richness and V gene abundances separated cases from controls with an estimated AUC of 0.83.

Every participant had a single incident cervical HPV16 infection, and prevalent HPV16 infections were excluded. Cervical HPV DNA was detected by MY09/MY11 PCR and genotyped by dot-blot hybridization. Approximately 15 mL of heparinized blood was centrifuged, after which the buffy coat was aliquoted, frozen at -30 degrees C, and then stored at -80 degrees C. QIAGEN kits were used to extract genomic DNA from the buffy coat specimens. Using the immunoSEQ assay, multiplex PCR amplified TCR beta CDR3 regions from an average of approximately 1,200 ng of genomic DNA per sample. To correct primer bias, the assay used a complete synthetic TCR repertoire to set an amplification baseline. Amplicons were sequenced on the Illumina platform. Per the authors' processing: Sequences were error-corrected by clustering with frequency ratios and a modified nearest-neighbor algorithm, then analyzed in the immunoSEQ Analyzer with IMGT gene definitions. At each rarefaction depth, TCR richness and evenness were averaged across 20 rarefaction repeats, and any sample with fewer sequences than the depth was left out. Wilcoxon rank sum tests with FDR correction were used to compare V, D and J gene relative abundances between the groups. In the blinded duplicates, the intraclass correlation was roughly 96% for TCR richness and averaged about 80% across 66 gene segments. TCRdb retrieved this table from immuneACCESS and kept in-frame rearrangements only. Not all clones are present; in checked studies, unresolved V genes account for under half, and no reason is known for the remainder. That table gives V, J and clone size, and the DNA gave D and trimming. This sample's records show tens of thousands of clones. The ten top clones hold 4.2% of the sample.

About this clone itself: No antigen is known for it. The CDR3 end falls 3 residues outside the read, so it is completed with the germline J gene.

From cysteine to phenylalanine, the CDR3 is 13 amino acids long. The CDR3 was read in part: 30 bases, with the frame set at base 1. The germline V gene sets CDR1 to SNHLY and CDR2 to FYNNEI. V sheds 1 base and J sheds 7 bases, leaving 5 bases between their ends. Specimen: blood buffy coat. This receptor was obtained from a woman between 18 and 69 years old with a cervical HPV16 infection that either progressed to CIN3+ or cleared (not recorded which). The chain was built from TRBV2 and TRBJ1-6; the D gene identity is not certain. The CDR3 DNA, read in part, is TGTGCCAGCAGTGAAGGTCTAAATTCACCC. It specifies CASSEGLNSP. The full CDR3 reads CASSEGLNSPLHF.